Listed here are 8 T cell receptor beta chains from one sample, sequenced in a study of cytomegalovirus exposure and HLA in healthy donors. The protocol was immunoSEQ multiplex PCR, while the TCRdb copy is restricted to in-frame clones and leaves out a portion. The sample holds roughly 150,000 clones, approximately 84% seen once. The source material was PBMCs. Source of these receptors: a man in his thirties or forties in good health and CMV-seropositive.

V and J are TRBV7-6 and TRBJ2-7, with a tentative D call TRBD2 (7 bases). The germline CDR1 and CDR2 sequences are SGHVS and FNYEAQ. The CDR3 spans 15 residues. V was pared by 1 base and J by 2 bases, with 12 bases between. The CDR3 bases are TGTGCCAGCAGCTTAGGGGGGGGCGCAACCTACGAGCAGTACTTC. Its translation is CASSLGGGATYEQYF.

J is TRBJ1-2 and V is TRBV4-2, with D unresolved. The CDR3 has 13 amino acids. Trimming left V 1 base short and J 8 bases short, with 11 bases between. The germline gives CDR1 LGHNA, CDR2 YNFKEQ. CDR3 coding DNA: TGTGCCAGCAGCCAAGGACTCTCCGGAGGCTACACCTTC. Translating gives CASSQGLSGGYTF.

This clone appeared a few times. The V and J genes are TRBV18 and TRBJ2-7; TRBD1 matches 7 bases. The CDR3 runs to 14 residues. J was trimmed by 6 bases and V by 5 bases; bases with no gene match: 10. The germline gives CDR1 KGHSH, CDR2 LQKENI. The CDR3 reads CASSSSTGNGEQYF. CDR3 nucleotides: TGTGCCAGCTCATCCTCGACAGGGAACGGCGAGCAGTACTTC.

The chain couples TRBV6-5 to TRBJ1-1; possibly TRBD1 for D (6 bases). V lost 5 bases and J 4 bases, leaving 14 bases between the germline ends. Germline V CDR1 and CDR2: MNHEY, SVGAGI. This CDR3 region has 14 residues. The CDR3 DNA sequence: TGTGCCAGCAGTAGAGGGGGAAAATTCACTGAAGCTTTCTTT. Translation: CASSRGGKFTEAFF.

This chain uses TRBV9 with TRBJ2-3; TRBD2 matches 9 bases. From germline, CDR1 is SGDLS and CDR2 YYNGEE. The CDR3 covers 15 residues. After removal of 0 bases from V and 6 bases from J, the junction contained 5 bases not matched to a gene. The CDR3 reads CASSVVAGGSDTQYF. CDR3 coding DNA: TGTGCCAGCAGCGTAGTTGCGGGGGGGTCGGATACGCAGTATTTT.

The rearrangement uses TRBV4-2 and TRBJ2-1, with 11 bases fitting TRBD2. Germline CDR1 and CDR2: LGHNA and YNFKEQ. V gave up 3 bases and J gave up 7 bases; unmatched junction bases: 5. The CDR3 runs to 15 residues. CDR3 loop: CASSHLAGGFNEQFF. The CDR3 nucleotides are TGTGCCAGCAGCCACCTAGCGGGAGGTTTTAATGAGCAGTTCTTC.

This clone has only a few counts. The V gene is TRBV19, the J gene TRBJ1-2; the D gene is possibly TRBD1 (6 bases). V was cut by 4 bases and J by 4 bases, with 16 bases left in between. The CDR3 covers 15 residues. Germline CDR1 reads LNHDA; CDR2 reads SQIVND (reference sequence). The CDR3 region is CASSNTAGQPYGYTF. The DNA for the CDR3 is TGTGCCAGTAGTAATACCGCCGGACAGCCCTATGGCTACACCTTC.

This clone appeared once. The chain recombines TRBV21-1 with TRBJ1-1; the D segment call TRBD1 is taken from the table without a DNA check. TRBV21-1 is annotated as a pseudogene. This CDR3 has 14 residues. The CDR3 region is CASSSGTGDTEAFF. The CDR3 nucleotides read TGTGCCAGCAGTTCCGGGACAGGGGATACTGAAGCTTTCTTT.